This T cell receptor (beta chain) stems from a study of shared clonotypes between healthy human individuals. Overall study: For every donor, three CD4 naive, three CD4 memory, two CD8 naive and one CD8 memory plates were used.

Naive CD8 isolation took CD45RO-negative cells positively selected for CCR7 and excluded terminally differentiated effector memory CD45RA+ cells. The donors, all of them Caucasian adults, lived in Nashville, Tennessee. Genomic DNA of each subset was evenly split across several immunoSEQ plates. Sorted-subset replicate PCRs used about 0.2 ug of genomic DNA. This amount corresponded to 25,000 to 30,000 T cell genomes. Some clones are missing from TCRdb's copy, which holds only in-frame ones; the method was immunoSEQ multiplex PCR. The sample records about 2.1 million clones, just under 95% being singletons. The TCR originated in a man aged 18-30 years in good health. Some clones in this sample may be carry-over from other donors' samples. The sample comprised naive CD8+ T cells from PBMCs.

DNA for the CDR3: TGTGCCAGTAGTATTCTCAGCGGGGGTTACAATGAGCAGTTCTTC. Residues: CASSILSGGYNEQFF. The chain carries TRBV19 and TRBJ2-1, with TRBD2 matching over 8 bases. V shed 3 bases and J 4 bases; nucleotides not matched to a gene: 5. There are 15 residues in the CDR3. Germline V lookup: CDR1 LNHDA, CDR2 SQIVND (reference sequence).